Listed here are 29 T cell receptor beta chains from one sample, sequenced in a study. MiXCR, applied by TCRdb to the RT-PCR reads, yields one record per CDR3 protein. The table records hundreds of thousands of distinct CDR3 sequences, around 14% of them present only once. Sequencing used memory CD4+ T cells from blood. All receptors derive from a female donor in good health, serving as a healthy control.

This clonotype has a handful of counts. The J gene is TRBJ2-5, the V gene TRBV7-2; the D is unclear. V was cut by 10 bases and J by 7 bases, with 13 bases left in between. This CDR3 is built from 11 residues. The V gene's germline CDR1 is SGHTA and CDR2 FQGNSA. In DNA, the CDR3 is TGTGCCACCTACTCACTCGGGACCCAGTACTTC. Residues: CATYSLGTQYF. The full variable domain, completed using reference TRBV7-2 and TRBJ2-5, is GAGVSQSPSNKVTEKGKDVELRCDPISGHTALYWYRQSLGQGLEFLIYFQGNSAPDKSGLPSDRFSAERTGGSVSTLTIQRTQQEDSAVYLCATYSLGTQYFGPGTRLLVL.

Only a few counts were recorded for this clonotype. V usage is TRBV19 and J usage is TRBJ2-1; 10 bases align to TRBD2. With 9 bases clipped from V and 9 bases from J, the junction kept 11 bases outside the gene matches. In germline, CDR1 is LNHDA, CDR2 SQIVND (reference sequence). CDR3 length: 14 residues. CDR3 nucleotides: TGTGCCAGCCAACAGCGGGAGGGGGGAGGTGAGCAGTTCTTC. Its protein is CASQQREGGGEQFF.

Remarks on this clonotype: The junction differs from germline at one of its ends, possibly a read error. The chain is built from TRBV7-9 and TRBJ1-5; TRBD1 might be the D (5 bases). This CDR3 comprises 13 residues. The germline gives CDR1 SEHNR, CDR2 FQNEAQ (reference sequence). CDR3 nucleotides: TGTGCCGCACAGGAGGATAGCAATCAGCACCAGCATTTT. It yields the protein CAAQEDSNQHQHF.

This clonotype appeared a few times. This chain connects TRBV6-2 or TRBV6-3 to TRBJ2-5; D is perhaps TRBD1 (6 bases). V gave up 6 bases and J gave up 3 bases, with 14 bases separating them. The CDR3 runs to 14 residues. CDR1 and CDR2 from the germline V gene are MNHEY and SVGEGT. The CDR3 DNA sequence: TGTGCCAGCAGCATCAGGGGATCTGAAGAGACCCAGTACTTC. Its translation: CASSIRGSEETQYF.

A few counts support this clonotype. The V call is TRBV3-1, the J call TRBJ2-6; D not certain. The germline V gene has CDR1 LGHDT and CDR2 YNNKEL (reference sequence). Trimming took 0 bases from V and 17 from J, leaving 11 bases between them. This CDR3 comprises 12 residues. The CDR3 here is CASSQEGRALTF. In DNA form, the CDR3 reads TGTGCCAGCAGCCAAGAGGGAAGGGCTTTGACTTTC.

This clonotype showed up just a few times. The chain has TRBV27 and TRBJ2-1; the D gene is possibly TRBD2 (7 bases). V was cut by 4 bases and J by 12 bases, with 16 bases left in between. The CDR3 length is 13 residues. CDR1 is MNHEY and CDR2 is SMNVEV in the germline V gene (reference sequence). Here the CDR3 DNA reads TGTGCCAGCAGTTGGGGGGGGCAGGGAATGCAGTTCTTC. Amino acid sequence: CASSWGGQGMQFF.

This clonotype turned up a few times. V usage is TRBV24-1 and J usage is TRBJ2-2; TRBD2 agrees at 7 bases. The length of the CDR3 is 17 residues. The V segment lost 3 bases and the J segment 4 bases; nucleotides outside the gene matches: 10. CDR1 is KGHDR, CDR2 SFDVKD, per germline. CDR3 amino acids: CATSDPASGSFTGELFF. CDR3 DNA: TGTGCCACCAGTGATCCAGCTAGCGGATCCTTCACCGGGGAGCTGTTTTTT.

This chain joins TRBV20-1 and TRBJ1-5, with 10 positions matching TRBD1. The CDR3 has 14 residues. V lost 6 bases and J lost 5; bases outside the gene matches: 7. The germline V gene has CDR1 DFQATT and CDR2 SNEGSKA (reference sequence). The CDR3 sequence is CSARTGGGDQPQHF. For the CDR3, the DNA is TGCAGTGCCAGGACAGGGGGTGGAGATCAGCCCCAGCATTTT.

This clonotype was counted between two and nine times. This chain joins TRBV7-2 and TRBJ1-5; D is possibly TRBD1 (5 bases). Trimming took off 1 base at V and 7 bases at J, with 17 bases between the two ends. The CDR3 has 16 amino acids. Germline CDR1 is SGHTA and CDR2 is FQGNSA. This chain's CDR3 is CASSLEGTATGQPQHF. CDR3 nucleotide sequence: TGTGCCAGCAGCTTAGAGGGGACCGCCACGGGCCAGCCCCAGCATTTT.

This clonotype has at least ten counts. The rearrangement joins TRBV12-3 or TRBV12-4 to TRBJ2-1, with TRBD2 as a possible D gene (6 bases). Trimming removed 1 base at V and 0 bases at J, with 10 bases between. The CDR3 has 16 amino acids. The CDR3 DNA sequence: TGTGCCAGCAGTTTAGAACTAGCAGACTCCTACAATGAGCAGTTCTTC. Protein sequence: CASSLELADSYNEQFF.

This rearrangement joins TRBV5-1 to TRBJ2-7, with 8 bases fitting TRBD1. CDR3 size: 15 residues. Unmatched junction bases numbered 9, after V lost 4 bases and J lost 3 bases. In germline, CDR1 is SGHRS, CDR2 YFSETQ. The DNA of the CDR3 is TGCGCCAGCAGCCCTACTGGGACAGGATTCTACGAGCAGTACTTC. This encodes CASSPTGTGFYEQYF. The whole variable domain, remainder taken from reference TRBV5-1 and TRBJ2-7, is KAGVTQTPRYLIKTRGQQVTLSCSPISGHRSVSWYQQTPGQGLQFLFEYFSETQRNKGNFPGRFSGRQFSNSRSEMNVSTLELGDSALYLCASSPTGTGFYEQYFGPGTRLTVT.

In its sample, this clonotype was seen a few times. CDR3 coding DNA: TGTGCCAGCAGCTTCCTTGGGACATCCGAAGAGACCCAGTACTTC. Translated: CASSFLGTSEETQYF. V gene TRBV7-9 combines with J gene TRBJ2-5, with D tentatively TRBD1 (6 bases). The CDR3 consists of 15 residues. V was pared by 3 bases and J by 3 bases, with 14 bases between. Germline V gene lookup returns CDR1 SEHNR and CDR2 FQNEAQ (reference sequence).

This clonotype was seen a handful of times. The V gene is TRBV7-9, the J gene TRBJ1-1; D might be TRBD1 (5 bases). Trimming cost V 8 bases and J 4 bases, with 17 bases left between them. The CDR3 has 14 residues. Germline V gene sequence: CDR1 SEHNR, CDR2 FQNEAQ (reference sequence). CDR3 sequence reads: CASVEGEAGTEAFF. In nucleotides, the CDR3 is TGTGCCAGCGTTGAAGGGGAAGCCGGCACTGAAGCTTTCTTT.

This clonotype was recorded at least ten times. This sequence joins TRBV7-2 and TRBJ1-2; TRBD1 is a possible D gene (5 bases). V dropped 4 bases and J dropped 5 bases, with 11 bases sitting between them. CDR3 length equals 13 residues. CDR1 is SGHTA, CDR2 FQGNSA, per germline. The CDR3 DNA sequence: TGTGCCAGCAGCTCTCTCGGGGGGTATGGCTACACCTTC. Translated: CASSSLGGYGYTF.

This clonotype was recorded many times. This rearrangement joins TRBV11-2 to TRBJ1-2; TRBD1 matches at 9 bases. The CDR3 covers 14 residues. Looked up from germline, CDR1 is SGHAT and CDR2 is FQNNGV. With V trimmed by 5 bases and J by 4 bases, 5 bases remained unmatched. CDR3 nucleotide sequence: TGTGCCAGCAGCAAACAGGGGGCGGCCTATGGCTACACCTTC. Protein: CASSKQGAAYGYTF.

This clonotype was seen a few times. The J gene is TRBJ2-6, the V gene TRBV15; D uncertain. The ends were cut back, 4 bases at V and 0 bases at J, with 10 bases in the middle. From germline, CDR1 is LNHNV and CDR2 YYDKDF (reference sequence). The CDR3 has 16 amino acids. In DNA form, the CDR3 reads TGTGCCACCAGCAAAGGAGCAGCCTCTGGGGCCAACGTCCTGACTTTC. Protein product: CATSKGAASGANVLTF.

The genes are TRBV5-8 and TRBJ2-2; weak D call: TRBD1 (5 bases). There are 15 residues in the CDR3. V was shortened by 0 bases and J by 7 bases, with 13 bases between the two germline ends. CDR1 SGHTS and CDR2 YDEGEE come from the germline V gene. CDR3 protein: CASSLERGASGELFF. For the CDR3, the DNA is TGTGCCAGCAGCTTGGAAAGGGGTGCGAGCGGGGAGCTGTTTTTT.

The chain couples TRBV20-1 to TRBJ2-5, with D perhaps given as TRBD1 or TRBD2 (5 bases each). V dropped 1 base and J dropped 1 base, with 22 bases sitting between them. The CDR3 runs 18 residues. Per germline, CDR1 DFQATT and CDR2 SNEGSKA (reference sequence). The CDR3 nucleotides are TGCAGTGCTAGAGGGTGGGGACCCGAACAAAACATCCAAGAGACCCAGTACTTC. Its protein is CSARGWGPEQNIQETQYF.

This clonotype was observed many times. This chain joins TRBV20-1 and TRBJ2-1, with TRBD1 as a possible D gene (6 bases). The CDR3 consists of 14 residues. The V end lost 6 bases, the J end lost 3 bases, and 15 bases lay between the germline ends. Germline CDR1 is DFQATT and CDR2 is SNEGSKA (reference sequence). CDR3 in DNA: TGCAGTGCCGTCCGGGACACCAACTACAATGAGCAGTTCTTC. It translates to CSAVRDTNYNEQFF.

This clonotype has ten or more counts. The chain joins TRBV7-3 to TRBJ2-7; a weak D match, TRBD2 (6 bases). This CDR3 comprises 12 residues. V lost 4 bases, J lost 6 bases, and 10 bases lay in between. In germline, CDR1 is SGHTA, CDR2 FQGTGA. The CDR3 DNA sequence: TGTGCCAGCAGCTCCCCCGGGAGCGAGCAGTACTTC. It encodes CASSSPGSEQYF.

The chain combines TRBV7-2 with TRBJ2-7, with D perhaps matching TRBD1 (6 bases). From germline, CDR1 is SGHTA and CDR2 FQGNSA. V was trimmed by 5 bases and J by 2 bases, leaving 22 bases between them. This CDR3 has 17 amino acids. CDR3 residues: CASSPHRGGGEAYEQYF. Here the CDR3 DNA reads TGTGCCAGCAGCCCGCATCGGGGTGGGGGCGAAGCCTACGAGCAGTACTTC.

This clonotype was seen repeatedly, ten times or more. The V call is TRBV15, the J call TRBJ2-3; 7 bases are a match to TRBD2. Germline-derived CDR1 and CDR2 are LNHNV and YYDKDF (reference sequence). With 3 bases clipped from V and 2 bases from J, the junction kept 5 bases outside the gene matches. The length of the CDR3 is 15 residues. This CDR3 is CATSRASGYTDTQYF. The CDR3, as DNA: TGTGCCACCAGCAGGGCTAGCGGATACACAGATACGCAGTATTTT.

This clonotype was detected only a few times. This chain joins TRBV6-6 and TRBJ2-5, with 7 bases lining up with TRBD2. V lost 5 bases and J lost 1; bases outside the gene matches: 10. Per germline, CDR1 MNHNY and CDR2 SVGAGI (reference sequence). This CDR3 is built from 16 residues. CDR3 loop: CASSKGAQRGQETQYF. The CDR3 DNA follows: TGTGCCAGCAGTAAAGGGGCCCAGCGGGGCCAAGAGACCCAGTACTTC.

Only a few counts were recorded for this clonotype. The V gene is TRBV12-3 or TRBV12-4, the J gene TRBJ1-2, with a weak D call TRBD1 (6 bases). The CDR3 sequence is 16 residues long. V was pared by 5 bases and J by 0 bases, with 16 bases between. CDR3 residues: CASSVWRGRANYGYTF. The DNA of the CDR3 is TGTGCCAGCAGTGTCTGGAGGGGGAGGGCTAACTATGGCTACACCTTC.

The V call is TRBV5-6, the J call TRBJ2-1, with D perhaps TRBD2 (5 bases). The V gene's germline CDR1 is SGHDT and CDR2 YYEEEE. The CDR3 runs to 12 residues. With 4 bases removed from V and 7 bases from J, the gap between germline ends came to 9 bases. The CDR3 sequence is CASSISENEQFF. The CDR3 DNA reads TGTGCCAGCAGCATTAGCGAGAATGAGCAGTTCTTC.

This clonotype showed up many times. The rearrangement uses TRBV24-1 and TRBJ2-1, with D tentatively TRBD1 or TRBD2 (5 bases each). Germline V gene lookup returns CDR1 KGHDR and CDR2 SFDVKD. This CDR3 has 14 amino acids. V lost 3 bases and J lost 8, with 13 bases in between. CDR3 residues: CATSDRDQRDEQFF. The CDR3 nucleotides are TGTGCCACCAGTGATCGGGACCAGCGCGATGAGCAGTTCTTC.

The V call is TRBV20-1, the J call TRBJ2-5, with D perhaps TRBD2 (6 bases). V gave up 5 bases and J gave up 4 bases, with 11 bases separating them. Looked up from germline, CDR1 is DFQATT and CDR2 is SNEGSKA (reference sequence). The CDR3 runs 12 residues. For the CDR3, the DNA is TGCAGTGCTGGAAGGAGGGGAGAGACCCAGTACTTC. It encodes CSAGRRGETQYF.

The chain joins TRBV20-1 to TRBJ1-6; D remains unclear. The CDR3 has 18 amino acids. The germline gives CDR1 DFQATT, CDR2 SNEGSKA (reference sequence). V was pared by 0 bases and J by 0 bases, with 15 bases between. CDR3 nucleotides: TGCAGTGCTAGAGAAGGATTCTTCCATGACTCCTATAATTCACCCCTCCACTTT. Its translation: CSAREGFFHDSYNSPLHF.

The CDR3 loop is CASSQSRDGYTF. The CDR3 DNA reads TGTGCCAGCAGCCAGTCCAGGGACGGCTACACCTTC. The chain links TRBV7-9 to TRBJ1-2; a weak D match, TRBD1 (5 bases). The CDR3 covers 12 residues. Trimming removed 5 bases from V and 8 bases from J, with 12 bases in between. Germline values: CDR1 SEHNR, CDR2 FQNEAQ (reference sequence).